These T cell receptor beta chains were read from a single sample in a study of T cell responses to AZD1222 COVID-19 vaccine. Assay used: immunoSEQ multiplex PCR; TCRdb lists only in-frame clones, some missing. The sample records roughly 120,000 clones, just over 85% being singletons. The source material was peripheral blood, sampled 28 days after the second AZD1222 dose. These receptor sequences come from an adult who received the AZD1222 COVID-19 vaccine. CDR3s include the opening cysteine and the closing phenylalanine or tryptophan. Each record gives: D gene, J gene, clone size, V gene, CDR3 DNA, CDR3 protein. D genes are given only for firm matches. Clone size is stated in some rows and not others, as once, few, many or a class when expanded.

d_gene: .; j_gene: TRBJ2-3; abundance: .; v_gene: TRBV9; CDR3nt: TGTGCCAGCAGCGTAGGCACCCCGGCTCGGGTGAGCACAGATACGCAGTATTTT; CDR3aa: CASSVGTPARVSTDTQYF
d_gene: TRBD1; j_gene: TRBJ1-5; abundance: .; v_gene: TRBV11-2; CDR3nt: TGTGCCAGCAGCAAGACAGGGGGACAGCCCCAGCATTTT; CDR3aa: CASSKTGGQPQHF
d_gene: .; j_gene: TRBJ2-1; abundance: .; v_gene: TRBV2; CDR3nt: TGTGCCAGCAGCCCGGGACCGGTCTCCTACAATGAGCAGTTCTTC; CDR3aa: CASSPGPVSYNEQFF
d_gene: TRBD1; j_gene: TRBJ2-1; abundance: .; v_gene: TRBV3-1/TRBV3-2; CDR3nt: TGTGCCAGCAGCCCACGGCCCGGGACAGGGTACAATGAGCAGTTCTTC; CDR3aa: CASSPRPGTGYNEQFF
d_gene: .; j_gene: TRBJ1-2; abundance: .; v_gene: TRBV30; CDR3nt: TGTGCCTGGAGTGTACAGGCCACCTACTATGGCTACACCTTC; CDR3aa: CAWSVQATYYGYTF
d_gene: .; j_gene: TRBJ1-5; abundance: .; v_gene: TRBV2; CDR3nt: TGTGCCAGCAGTGCCCTGGGCAGGAGGTATAGCAATCAGCCCCAGCATTTT; CDR3aa: CASSALGRRYSNQPQHF
d_gene: TRBD1; j_gene: TRBJ2-5; abundance: .; v_gene: TRBV5-4; CDR3nt: TGTGCCAGCAGCATGACAGGGGCCCAAGAGACCCAGTACTTC; CDR3aa: CASSMTGAQETQYF
d_gene: TRBD1; j_gene: TRBJ1-4; abundance: .; v_gene: TRBV6-1; CDR3nt: TGTGCCAGCAGTGAGGAAGGACAGGGTCGGTTGACTAATGAAAAACTGTTTTTT; CDR3aa: CASSEEGQGRLTNEKLFF
d_gene: .; j_gene: TRBJ2-7; abundance: .; v_gene: TRBV5-4; CDR3nt: TGTGCCAGCAGCTTGGGGGAGTCCTACGAGCAGTACTTC; CDR3aa: CASSLGESYEQYF
d_gene: .; j_gene: TRBJ2-7; abundance: .; v_gene: TRBV10-3; CDR3nt: TGTGCCATCAACCCGGGGCAGAGCTCCTACGAGCAGTACTTC; CDR3aa: CAINPGQSSYEQYF
d_gene: .; j_gene: TRBJ1-5; abundance: .; v_gene: TRBV6-5; CDR3nt: TGTGCCAGCAGTTCAGGGTCCGGAGGGAATCAGCCCCAGCATTTT; CDR3aa: CASSSGSGGNQPQHF
d_gene: .; j_gene: TRBJ1-1; abundance: few; v_gene: TRBV19; CDR3nt: TGTGCCAGTAATCTCCAGGGAGGGAACACTGAAGCTTTCTTT; CDR3aa: CASNLQGGNTEAFF
d_gene: .; j_gene: TRBJ1-6; abundance: .; v_gene: TRBV27; CDR3nt: TGTGCCAGCAGTTTAACGGGGCGGTTTATATTTTCACCCCTCCACTTT; CDR3aa: CASSLTGRFIFSPLHF
d_gene: TRBD2; j_gene: TRBJ2-3; abundance: .; v_gene: TRBV5-1; CDR3nt: TGCGCCAGCACTCAAGCGGGGAGGAGGGATACGCAGTATTTT; CDR3aa: CASTQAGRRDTQYF
d_gene: .; j_gene: TRBJ2-1; abundance: .; v_gene: TRBV10-1; CDR3nt: TGCGCCAGCAGTGAGTCGATAGGGGCTGGTGAGCAGTTCTTC; CDR3aa: CASSESIGAGEQFF
d_gene: .; j_gene: TRBJ2-7; abundance: .; v_gene: TRBV27; CDR3nt: TGTGCCAACCTCCTTGTTTTCCTAGGCCCCTACGAGCAGTACTTC; CDR3aa: CANLLVFLGPYEQYF
d_gene: .; j_gene: TRBJ1-5; abundance: .; v_gene: TRBV19; CDR3nt: TGTGCCAGTAGTATAGACCCCCCCCAGGGTGGCAATCAGCCCCAGCATTTT; CDR3aa: CASSIDPPQGGNQPQHF
d_gene: .; j_gene: TRBJ2-5; abundance: .; v_gene: TRBV2; CDR3nt: TGTGCCAGCAGTGAATCAGAGACCCAGTACTTC; CDR3aa: CASSESETQYF
d_gene: .; j_gene: TRBJ2-5; abundance: .; v_gene: TRBV9; CDR3nt: TGTGCCAGCAGCGTAGGGCCAGGAGCGGTCGAAGAGACCCAGTACTTC; CDR3aa: CASSVGPGAVEETQYF
d_gene: .; j_gene: TRBJ2-7; abundance: .; v_gene: TRBV7-2; CDR3nt: TGTGCCAGCAGCTTAGAAGGCGGGAACTACGAGCAGTACTTC; CDR3aa: CASSLEGGNYEQYF
d_gene: .; j_gene: TRBJ1-2; abundance: .; v_gene: TRBV5-1; CDR3nt: TGCGCCAGCAGCCGGGACGGGACTAACTATGGCTACACCTTC; CDR3aa: CASSRDGTNYGYTF
d_gene: TRBD1; j_gene: TRBJ2-5; abundance: .; v_gene: TRBV28; CDR3nt: TGTGCCAGCAGCACAGGGGGAATTTCAGAGACCCAGTACTTC; CDR3aa: CASSTGGISETQYF
d_gene: TRBD2; j_gene: TRBJ2-5; abundance: .; v_gene: TRBV9; CDR3nt: TGTGCCAGCAGTGGTAGCGGGGGGGCCGGTGAGACCCAGTACTTC; CDR3aa: CASSGSGGAGETQYF